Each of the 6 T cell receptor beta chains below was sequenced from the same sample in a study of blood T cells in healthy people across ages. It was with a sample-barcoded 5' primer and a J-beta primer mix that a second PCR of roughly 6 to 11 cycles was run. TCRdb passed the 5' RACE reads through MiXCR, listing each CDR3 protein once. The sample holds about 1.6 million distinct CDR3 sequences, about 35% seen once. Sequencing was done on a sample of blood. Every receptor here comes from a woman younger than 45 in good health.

CDR3 residues: CASSFDREVHEQYF. CDR3 nucleotide sequence: TGTGCCAGCAGTTTCGACAGGGAAGTCCACGAGCAGTACTTC. This sequence joins TRBV28 and TRBJ2-7, with 7 positions matching TRBD1. The CDR3 runs 14 residues. The germline V gene encodes CDR1 MDHEN and CDR2 SYDVKM. V was pared by 3 bases and J by 5 bases, with 7 bases of the junction left unmatched.

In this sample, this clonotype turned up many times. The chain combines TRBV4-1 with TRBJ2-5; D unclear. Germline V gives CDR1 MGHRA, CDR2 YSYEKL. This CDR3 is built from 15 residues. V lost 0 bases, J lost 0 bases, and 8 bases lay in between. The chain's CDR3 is CASSQDRGNQETQYF. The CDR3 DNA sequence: TGCGCCAGCAGCCAAGATCGAGGAAACCAAGAGACCCAGTACTTC.

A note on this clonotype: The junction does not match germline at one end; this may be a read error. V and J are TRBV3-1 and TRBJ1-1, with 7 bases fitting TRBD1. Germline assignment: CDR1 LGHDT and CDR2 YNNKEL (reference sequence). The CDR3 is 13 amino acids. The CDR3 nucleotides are TGTGCCAGCAGGCAAACAGGGGACACTGAAACTTTCTTT. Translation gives CASRQTGDTETFF. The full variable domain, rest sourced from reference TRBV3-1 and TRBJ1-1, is DTAVSQTPKYLVTQMGNDKSIKCEQNLGHDTMYWYKQDSKKFLKIMFSYNNKELIINETVPNRFSPKSPDKAHLNLHINSLELGDSAVYFCASRQTGDTETFFGQGTRLTVV.

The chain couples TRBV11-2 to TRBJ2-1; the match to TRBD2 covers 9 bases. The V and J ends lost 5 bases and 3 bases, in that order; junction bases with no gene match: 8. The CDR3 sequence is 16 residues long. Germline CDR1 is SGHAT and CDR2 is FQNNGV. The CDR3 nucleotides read TGTGCCAGCAGCGATCGCGGGGGGGCCAACTACAATGAGCAGTTCTTC. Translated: CASSDRGGANYNEQFF. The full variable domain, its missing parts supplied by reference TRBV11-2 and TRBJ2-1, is EAGVAQSPRYKIIEKRQSVAFWCNPISGHATLYWYQQILGQGPKLLIQFQNNGVVDDSQLPKDRFSAERLKGVDSTLKIQPAKLEDSAVYLCASSDRGGANYNEQFFGPGTRLTVL.

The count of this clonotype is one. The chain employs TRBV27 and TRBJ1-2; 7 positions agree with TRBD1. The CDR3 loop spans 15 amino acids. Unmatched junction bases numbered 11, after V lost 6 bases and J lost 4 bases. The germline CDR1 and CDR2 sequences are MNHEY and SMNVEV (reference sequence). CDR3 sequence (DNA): TGTGCCAGCAGATTCGAGGGGGCCCGAGGCTATGGCTACACCTTC. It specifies CASRFEGARGYGYTF.

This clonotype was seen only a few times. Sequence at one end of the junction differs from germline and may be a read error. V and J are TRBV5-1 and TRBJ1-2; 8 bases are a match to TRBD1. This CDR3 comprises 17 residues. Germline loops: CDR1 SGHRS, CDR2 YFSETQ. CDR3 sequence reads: CASGLNPGQVINYGYTF. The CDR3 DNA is TGCGCCAGCGGCTTAAACCCGGGACAGGTTATTAACTATGGCTACACCTTC.